These 22 T cell receptor beta chains were all obtained from the same sample, sequenced in a study of T-cell memory formation after mild COVID-19. TCRdb reanalysed the 5' RACE reads using MiXCR and keeps one entry per CDR3 protein. The repertoire holds roughly 110,000 distinct CDR3 sequences, with about an eighth as singletons. Sequencing input: PBMCs or a T cell subset sorted from them (not recorded which). The receptors were gathered from an adult woman who had mild COVID-19 (a few samples of this study predate the infection). Cell type and time point are not known.

A few counts support this clonotype. This chain links TRBV7-9 with TRBJ1-2, with unresolved D. CDR1 is SEHNR and CDR2 is FQNEAQ in the germline V gene (reference sequence). V dropped 4 bases and J dropped 6 bases, with 21 bases sitting between them. This CDR3 has 16 residues. This CDR3 is CASSSITKEADHGYTF. DNA for the CDR3: TGTGCCAGCAGCTCCATAACCAAGGAAGCGGATCATGGCTACACCTTC.

This clonotype was recorded a few times. CDR3 in DNA: TGCAGCATACAGGGATTCACCGGGGAGCTGTTTTTT. Translated, it gives CSIQGFTGELFF. This rearrangement joins TRBV29-1 to TRBJ2-2; weak D call: TRBD1 (6 bases). Trimming left V 8 bases short and J 4 bases short, with 11 bases between. The CDR3 spans 12 residues. Germline CDR1 SQVTM, CDR2 ANQGSEA.

In the case of this clonotype: A junction boundary mismatches the germline segment, possibly from a read error. The chain joins TRBV12-3 or TRBV12-4 to TRBJ2-2; D call uncertain. The CDR3 contains 11 residues. CDR3 sequence (DNA): TGTGACAGCAGTTCTACCGGGGAGCTGTTTTTT. It encodes CDSSSTGELFF.

This sequence joins TRBV5-1 and TRBJ2-1; D perhaps matches TRBD2 (6 bases). Germline-derived CDR1 and CDR2 are SGHRS and YFSETQ. The CDR3 covers 17 residues. V dropped 4 bases and J dropped 4 bases, with 21 bases sitting between them. DNA for the CDR3: TGCGCCAGCAGCCCTACGCGGGACTCCGACCTGTACAATGAGCAGTTCTTC. As protein: CASSPTRDSDLYNEQFF.

A few counts support this clonotype. The chain carries TRBV12-3 or TRBV12-4 and TRBJ2-2; 12 bases agree with TRBD2. J was trimmed by 6 bases and V by 3 bases; bases with no gene match: 5. CDR3 size: 16 residues. The CDR3 DNA is TGTGCCAGCAGTTTCGTGGGACTAGCGGGCGCCGGGGAGCTGTTTTTT. It translates to CASSFVGLAGAGELFF.

This clonotype was picked up a small number of times. The chain recombines TRBV7-9 with TRBJ2-2; D possibly corresponds to TRBD1 (6 bases). Trimming took off 4 bases at V and 5 bases at J, with 14 bases between the two ends. Germline V gene sequence: CDR1 SEHNR, CDR2 FQNEAQ (reference sequence). The CDR3 extends over 15 amino acids. The CDR3 protein is CASSSPTGGTGELFF. In DNA, the CDR3 is TGTGCCAGCAGCTCCCCGACAGGAGGTACCGGGGAGCTGTTTTTT.

This clonotype was counted a few times. The chain links TRBV5-6 to TRBJ2-7; TRBD2 matches 11 bases. V was pared by 2 bases and J by 2 bases, with 6 bases of the junction left unmatched. The length of the CDR3 is 16 residues. Germline V gene sequence: CDR1 SGHDT, CDR2 YYEEEE. CDR3 amino acids: CASSLLAGDSPYEQYF. The CDR3 nucleotides are TGTGCCAGCAGCTTACTAGCGGGAGATTCCCCCTACGAGCAGTACTTC.

This rearrangement joins TRBV4-1 to TRBJ2-5, with a tentative D call TRBD1 (6 bases). Germline-derived CDR1 and CDR2 are MGHRA and YSYEKL. V lost 4 bases, J lost 1 base, and 22 bases lay in between. The CDR3 covers 18 residues. The CDR3 nucleotides read TGCGCCAGCAGCCTAGGGCAGGGGTACGGTACAGTCCAAGAGACCCAGTACTTC. The encoded protein is CASSLGQGYGTVQETQYF.

The chain carries TRBV29-1 and TRBJ2-3; D is unclear. V lost 0 bases and J lost 1, with 14 bases in between. This CDR3 is 16 amino acids long. The germline V gene has CDR1 SQVTM and CDR2 ANQGSEA. CDR3 in DNA: TGCAGCGTTGAAGATTTTCCCGTAGGTGGCACAGATACGCAGTATTTT. Translated, it gives CSVEDFPVGGTDTQYF.

There are a few counts of this clonotype. The rearrangement uses TRBV6-5 and TRBJ2-1; 8 bases map to TRBD2. Per germline, CDR1 MNHEY and CDR2 SVGAGI. The CDR3 length is 17 residues. V dropped 2 bases and J dropped 6; count of bases not matched to a gene: 12. CDR3 sequence (DNA): TGTGCCAGCAGTTACCACTCCTCCAGCGGGAGCGTCAATGAGCAGTTCTTC. Translation: CASSYHSSSGSVNEQFF.

This chain uses TRBV7-8 with TRBJ2-7; 9 positions agree with TRBD1. This CDR3 has 17 residues. Germline CDR1 is SGHVS and CDR2 is FQNEAQ. V lost 1 base, J lost 1 base, and 8 bases stayed unmatched. CDR3 amino acids: CASSLGTGGVRSYEQYF. The CDR3 region has the DNA TGTGCCAGCAGCTTAGGTACAGGGGGCGTTAGGTCCTACGAGCAGTACTTC. Combining the CDR3 with reference TRBV7-8 and TRBJ2-7 gives the whole variable domain GAGVSQSPRYKVAKRGQDVALRCDPISGHVSLFWYQQALGQGPEFLTYFQNEAQLDKSGLPSDRFFAERPEGSVSTLKIQRTQQEDSAVYLCASSLGTGGVRSYEQYFGPGTRLTVT.

This clonotype appeared a few times. This rearrangement joins TRBV5-1 to TRBJ2-7; weak D call: TRBD2 (5 bases). V lost 1 base, J lost 7 bases, and 12 bases lay in between. Germline lookup yields CDR1 SGHRS and CDR2 YFSETQ. This CDR3 region has 13 residues. The CDR3 DNA reads TGCGCCAGCAGCTTGATTCTAGCCGGGGAGCAGTACTTC. It translates to CASSLILAGEQYF.

This clonotype has a handful of counts. The chain carries TRBV6-2 or TRBV6-3 and TRBJ2-1; D is uncertain. This CDR3 region has 14 residues. V lost 2 bases, J lost 4 bases, and 9 bases lay in between. The germline CDR1 and CDR2 sequences are MNHEY and SVGEGT. CDR3 loop: CASSYEGPYNEQFF. CDR3 bases: TGTGCCAGCAGTTACGAAGGTCCGTACAATGAGCAGTTCTTC.

Ten or more counts support this clonotype. The rearrangement uses TRBV12-3 or TRBV12-4 and TRBJ2-7; 11 nucleotides agree with TRBD1. The CDR3 runs 17 residues. After removal of 3 bases from V and 7 bases from J, the junction contained 14 bases not matched to a gene. The CDR3 loop reads CASSFVVLGQGAFEQYF. The CDR3 DNA reads as TGTGCCAGCAGTTTCGTGGTGTTAGGACAGGGGGCCTTTGAGCAGTACTTC.

This clonotype was observed a handful of times. This sequence joins TRBV6-2 or TRBV6-3 and TRBJ2-5; D is undetermined. Germline assignment: CDR1 MNHEY and CDR2 SVGEGT. Trimming took off 5 bases at V and 0 bases at J, with 10 bases between the two ends. This CDR3 is built from 14 residues. CDR3 amino acids: CASSALVYQETQYF. In DNA form, the CDR3 reads TGTGCCAGCAGTGCCCTAGTGTACCAAGAGACCCAGTACTTC.

The chain joins TRBV29-1 to TRBJ1-2; D is uncertain. Trimming cost V 3 bases and J 4 bases, with 15 bases left between them. Germline loops: CDR1 SQVTM, CDR2 ANQGSEA. The CDR3 covers 14 residues. The CDR3 DNA follows: TGCAGCGTTGAGTTCGGGGAACCTTTCTATGGCTACACCTTC. Its protein product is CSVEFGEPFYGYTF.

The V gene is TRBV5-1, the J gene TRBJ2-7, with 8 bases fitting TRBD1. Germline assignment: CDR1 SGHRS and CDR2 YFSETQ. This CDR3 contains 16 residues. V lost 4 bases, J lost 4 bases, and 13 bases stayed unmatched. DNA for the CDR3: TGCGCCAGCAGCAGAGAAGACGGACAGGGCAAGTACGAGCAGTACTTC. Amino acids: CASSREDGQGKYEQYF.

This clonotype was observed a few times. The rearrangement joins TRBV7-8 to TRBJ2-7, with D hard to call. Deletions cut 2 bases from V and 5 bases from J, with 22 bases between. The CDR3 is 17 amino acids. The germline gives CDR1 SGHVS, CDR2 FQNEAQ. CDR3: CASSLTRTEIPRNEQYF. The CDR3 coding sequence is TGTGCCAGCAGCTTAACGAGGACGGAAATCCCCCGTAACGAGCAGTACTTC.

The rearrangement links TRBV9 to TRBJ1-2; perhaps TRBD1 as D (5 bases). The CDR3 covers 14 residues. Trimming shortened V by 3 bases and J by 1 base, and 10 bases separated the two germline ends. Germline V CDR1 and CDR2: SGDLS, YYNGEE. CDR3 in amino acids: CASSATVYNYGYTF. The DNA of the CDR3 is TGTGCCAGCAGCGCGACAGTCTATAACTATGGCTACACCTTC.

The chain employs TRBV9 and TRBJ2-1; D not resolved. Trimming shortened V by 0 bases and J by 2 bases, and 9 bases separated the two germline ends. This CDR3 spans 15 amino acids. CDR1 SGDLS and CDR2 YYNGEE come from the germline V gene. CDR3 protein: CASSVASRTYNEQFF. CDR3 nucleotides: TGTGCCAGCAGCGTAGCTAGTCGGACCTACAATGAGCAGTTCTTC.

A single count supports this clonotype. The chain couples TRBV12-3 or TRBV12-4 to TRBJ2-1, with 11 bases that match TRBD2. The CDR3 is made up of 17 amino acids. After removal of 4 bases from V and 0 bases from J, the junction contained 5 bases not matched to a gene. The DNA of the CDR3 is TGTGCCAGCAGTTCGTATAGCGGGGGGGGCTCCTACAATGAGCAGTTCTTC. Its protein product is CASSSYSGGGSYNEQFF.

The genes are TRBV4-3 and TRBJ2-3; D unclear. V gave up 0 bases and J gave up 8 bases, with 18 bases separating them. The CDR3 is 16 residues long. Germline V gene data show CDR1 as LGHNA and CDR2 as YSLEER. The CDR3 DNA reads TGCGCCAGCAGCCAAGATCTAGGGAAGGCTCGTGGTACGCAGTATTTT. It translates to CASSQDLGKARGTQYF.